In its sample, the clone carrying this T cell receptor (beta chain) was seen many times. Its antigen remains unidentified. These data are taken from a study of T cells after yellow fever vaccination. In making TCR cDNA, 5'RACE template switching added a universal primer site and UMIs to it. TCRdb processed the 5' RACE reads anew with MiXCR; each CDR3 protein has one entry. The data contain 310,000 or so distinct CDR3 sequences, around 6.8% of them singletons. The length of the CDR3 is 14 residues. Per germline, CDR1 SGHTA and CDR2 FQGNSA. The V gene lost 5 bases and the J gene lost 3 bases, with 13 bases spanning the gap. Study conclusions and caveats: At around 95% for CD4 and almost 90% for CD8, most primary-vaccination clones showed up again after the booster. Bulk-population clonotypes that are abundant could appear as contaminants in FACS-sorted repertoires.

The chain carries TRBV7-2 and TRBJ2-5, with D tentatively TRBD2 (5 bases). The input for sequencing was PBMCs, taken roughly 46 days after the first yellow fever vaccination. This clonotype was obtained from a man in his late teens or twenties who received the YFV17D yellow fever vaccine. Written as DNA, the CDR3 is TGTGCCAGCAGCGGGAGCGCGTTTGAAGAGACCCAGTACTTC. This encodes CASSGSAFEETQYF.